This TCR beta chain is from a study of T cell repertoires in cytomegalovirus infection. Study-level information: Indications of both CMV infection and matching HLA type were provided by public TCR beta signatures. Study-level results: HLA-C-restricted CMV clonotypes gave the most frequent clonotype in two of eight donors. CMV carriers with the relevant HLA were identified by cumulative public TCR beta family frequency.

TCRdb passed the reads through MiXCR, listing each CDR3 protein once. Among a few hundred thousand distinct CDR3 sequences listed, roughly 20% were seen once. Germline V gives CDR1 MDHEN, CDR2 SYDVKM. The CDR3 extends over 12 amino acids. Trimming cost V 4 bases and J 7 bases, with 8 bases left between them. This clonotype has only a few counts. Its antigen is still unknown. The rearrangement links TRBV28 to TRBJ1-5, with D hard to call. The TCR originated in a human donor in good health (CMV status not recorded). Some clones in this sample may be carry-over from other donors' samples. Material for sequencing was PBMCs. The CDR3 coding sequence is TGTGCCAGCAGTTATCGGGCACAGCCCCAGCATTTT. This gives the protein CASSYRAQPQHF.